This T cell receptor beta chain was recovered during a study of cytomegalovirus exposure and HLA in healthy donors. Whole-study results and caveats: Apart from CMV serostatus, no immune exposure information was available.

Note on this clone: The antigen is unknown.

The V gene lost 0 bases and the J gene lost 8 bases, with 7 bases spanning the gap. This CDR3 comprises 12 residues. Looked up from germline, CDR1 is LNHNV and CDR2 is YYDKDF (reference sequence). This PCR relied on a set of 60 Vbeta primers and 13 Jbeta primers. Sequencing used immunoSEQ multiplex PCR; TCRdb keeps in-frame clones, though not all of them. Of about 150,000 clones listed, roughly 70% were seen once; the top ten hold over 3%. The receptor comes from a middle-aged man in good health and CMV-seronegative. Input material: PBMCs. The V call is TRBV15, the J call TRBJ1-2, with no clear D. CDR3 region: CATSRDLQGYTF. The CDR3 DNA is TGTGCCACCAGCAGAGATCTCCAGGGCTACACCTTC.